This paragraph reports one T cell receptor beta chain. The antigen is undetermined. The data derive from a study of T cell responses to AZD1222 COVID-19 vaccine. Study-level findings and limits: Females outnumbered males among donors, who were mostly white British; clonal diversity was possibly underestimated. Repertoires were obtained solely post-peak T cell response. Unmutated regions of variants are reportedly targeted by nearly half of spike-specific TCRs. Baseline serostatus was positive in only six AZD1222 recipients.

This CDR3 spans 14 amino acids. The V gene's germline CDR1 is SQVTM and CDR2 ANQGSEA. The trim removed 4 bases at V and 2 bases at J, leaving 3 bases unmatched. Libraries were prepared by immunoSEQ multiplex PCR; TCRdb keeps only in-frame clonotypes and omits some of them. The profile shows 200,000 or so clones, roughly 88% of them singletons. The starting material was peripheral blood, obtained on day 0 of AZD1222 vaccination. The chain joins TRBV29-1 to TRBJ1-1, with TRBD1 matching over 11 bases. The sequence derives from an adult in good health. The CDR3 spells CSVVGTGGNTEAFF. The CDR3, as DNA: TGCAGCGTTGTCGGGACAGGGGGTAACACTGAAGCTTTCTTT. Full variable domain (outside the CDR3, taken from reference TRBV29-1 and TRBJ1-1): SAVISQKPSRDICQRGTSLTIQCQVDSQVTMMFWYRQQPGQSLTLIATANQGSEATYESGFVIDKFPISRPNLTFSTLTVSNMSPEDSSIYLCSVVGTGGNTEAFFGQGTRLTVV.